This T cell receptor beta chain was profiled in a study of Graves' ophthalmopathy and Graves' hyperthyroidism (dated by TCRdb to the late 2010s). Concerning the study at large: Hyperthyroidism was defined as stable when no progression to ophthalmopathy occurred within 18 months of follow-up. The study used signatures of the TCR beta repertoire to tell Graves' ophthalmopathy apart from Graves' hyperthyroidism and to predict which patients would progress to ophthalmopathy. In total, 135 blood samples were TCR-sequenced: approximately 40 ophthalmopathy, 80 or so hyperthyroidism and some 17 hyperthyroidism-to-ophthalmopathy patients. To explore V-J signatures distinguishing ophthalmopathy from hyperthyroidism, a discovery set of more than 95 patients (about 44 ophthalmopathy, some 55 stable hyperthyroidism) was enrolled. For independent validation, a separate cohort was made up of 18 hyperthyroidism patients plus 17 patients who later progressed from hyperthyroidism to ophthalmopathy. In several hyperthyroidism patients, the T-cell repertoires found in thyroid tissue were compared with those found in blood. Once sampling was done, hyperthyroidism patients were given methimazole at a starting dose of 30 mg daily, while ophthalmopathy patients were given high-dose intravenous methylprednisolone.

For repertoire sequencing, the TCR beta CDR3 regions were amplified from RNA transcripts. A first-round RT-PCR used HTBI primers with the Qiagen OneStep RT-PCR kit, followed by a second-round multiplex PCR, size selection and purification. Libraries were sequenced paired-end with 100 bp reads on an Illumina HiSeq2000. Per the authors' processing: SOAPnuke was used to process the reads, throwing out any read that had adapters, had uncalled bases, had a mean Phred below 15, or lacked an exact constant-primer or identifier match. COPE v1.2.5 was used to merge high-quality paired reads. Clonotypes were defined as unique nucleotide sequences and were aligned to IMGT TRB V, D and J references using MiTCR v1.1. Only V-J combinations with frequency above 0.0001 were analysed, covering about 99% of repertoires. For each V-J combination, a TCR clonal expansion and chaos score was defined as F50 clonal expansion divided by the chaos observed in the TCRdist matrix. Welch's t-statistics and random forest were used to narrow the features down to around twelve V-J combinations, which were then fed into a naive Bayes classifier. Thyroid-blood repertoire similarity was quantified with the Morisita-Horn index. The public sequencing data were trimmed at Q25 with fastp and processed into clonotypes with MiXCR by TCRdb, which kept only in-frame beta chains. Every entry covers one CDR3 protein and lists the most common genes and DNA from its rows. Here the V and J calls rest on TCRdb's processing, not on the authors' analysis. The sample profile shows around 1.1 million distinct CDR3 sequences; less than 45% of them were found once. 8.5% to 14% of the sample goes to the ten largest clones.

The CDR3, from cysteine to phenylalanine, totals 13 residues. This entry keeps only the CDR3 DNA: 39 bases, framed from base 1. CDR1 and CDR2 are drawn from the germline V gene (reference sequence): DFQATT, SNEGSKA. At the junction V is shortened by 6 bases and J by 6 bases; bases outside the gene matches: 9. The hyperthyroidism patients were 18 to 65 years old and newly diagnosed, with a disease duration of less than 2 months. Patients were excluded if they had other autoimmune diseases, uncontrolled infections, pregnancy or lactation. Diagnosis relied on clinical symptoms, serum thyroxine, TRAb, thyroid ultrasound and orbital computed tomography. Trizol reagent was used to extract the total RNA, and its quality was then checked on an Agilent 2100 Bioanalyzer. The sample holds many counts of this clonotype. This receptor's antigen is unknown. No base quality values were provided; no much bigger clone lies one nucleotide off.

What the research found in general, with its limitations: No statistical method was used to predetermine the sample size, and group allocation was not hidden from the investigators. In validation, the model predicted ophthalmopathy progression with about 64% sensitivity and 72% to 80% specificity; more than ten predicted patients were CT-confirmed with GO in a median of approximately 6.5 months. Most expanded thyroid clonotypes with frequency above 0.001 were also detected in blood, suggesting blood repertoires may reflect the thyroid immune response. In cross-validation, the 13-signature model distinguished ophthalmopathy from stable hyperthyroidism with 85% to 90% sensitivity and around 82% specificity, and in the test set the corresponding values were approximately 80% and 68%.

Sample: peripheral blood or thyroid tissue (not recorded which). Rearrangement joined TRBV20-1 to TRBJ2-7, with 9 bases in between that match TRBD1. The source of this sequence is an adult man with Graves' hyperthyroidism. The CDR3 corresponds to CSAPGQGSREQYF. The DNA is TGCAGTGCCCCGGGACAGGGAAGTCGCGAGCAGTACTTC.